Given below is one TCR beta chain in context. The data were taken from a study of sequential checkpoint blockade in melanoma. For the study at large: First-line arms were nivolumab then ipilimumab, or the reverse, randomized 1:1. Each arm's sequence ended with maintenance nivolumab.

Produced via immunoSEQ multiplex PCR; TCRdb's table is partial and in-frame only. The table includes 35,000 to 45,000 clones, about 88% detected once. Treatment given: randomized to nivolumab then ipilimumab (arm A) or the reverse (arm B). Sorted cells were live CD3+CD8+, lacking CD19 and CD56, from PBMCs. Germline values: CDR1 MNHEY, CDR2 SMNVEV (reference sequence). This CDR3 region has 15 residues. Trimming removed 7 bases at V and 2 bases at J, with 16 bases between. This chain uses TRBV27 with TRBJ2-3; TRBD1 might be the D (6 bases). This material consisted of CD8+ T cells sorted from blood (inferred from file names), taken from a patient given nivolumab and ipilimumab in sequence. The TCR comes from a human donor with melanoma. The DNA for the CDR3 is TGTGCCAGCATCTCGGCAGGGGCGCACACAGATACGCAGTATTTT. Its protein is CASISAGAHTDTQYF.